This paragraph covers one T cell receptor beta chain sequence. Primers: 60 Vbeta forward and 13 Jbeta reverse. TCRdb keeps only in-frame clones here, not all; method: immunoSEQ multiplex PCR. Of roughly 100,000 clones in the sample, about 77% were seen once. This sample was taken from a study of cytomegalovirus exposure and HLA in healthy donors. The germline V gene encodes CDR1 SNHLY and CDR2 FYNNEI. Trimming shortened V by 4 bases and J by 0 bases, and 10 bases separated the two germline ends. The length of the CDR3 is 14 residues. This clonotype was obtained from a woman under 30 in good health and CMV-seropositive. Specimen: PBMCs. This chain uses TRBV2 with TRBJ2-7; D might be TRBD1 (5 bases). The CDR3 sequence: CASSGQLLSYEQYF. As DNA, the CDR3 is TGTGCCAGCAGTGGACAGCTGCTCTCCTACGAGCAGTACTTC.